This T cell receptor (beta chain) was profiled in a study of cytomegalovirus exposure and HLA in healthy donors. As for the study in general: Among around 200 million T cells, an earlier analysis found roughly 100 million unique TCR beta sequences. Study outcomes and limitations: Several of the most significant clusters were apparently associated with common viral pathogens in a later analysis. What was likely a sequencing artifact was a cluster of highly shared sequence variants.

For this clone: What it recognizes is unknown.

Trimming cost V 4 bases and J 8 bases, with 8 bases left between them. This CDR3 has 11 amino acids. Germline CDR1 reads MGHRA; CDR2 reads YSYEKL. The PCR ran on 60 Vbeta and 13 Jbeta primers. Assay: immunoSEQ multiplex PCR; the TCRdb copy retains only in-frame clones and omits some. The data show 45,000 or so clones, and the top ten clones hold 7.5% to 9%. The source material was PBMCs. V and J are TRBV4-1 and TRBJ1-2, with D uncertain. This TCR derives from a male donor in good health and CMV-seronegative. The DNA for the CDR3 is TGCGCCAGCAGCCCTGGACTGGGCTACACCTTC. Amino acids: CASSPGLGYTF.